The subject of this entry is one TCR beta chain. In germline, CDR1 is LGHDT, CDR2 YNNKEL (reference sequence). The trim removed 4 bases at V and 8 bases at J, leaving 11 bases unmatched. The CDR3 has 16 amino acids. The data stem from a study of blood T cell repertoires in COVID-19. Study at large: T cells, B-cell-depleted T cells, or PBMCs supplied cDNA or gDNA.

The assay was immunoSEQ multiplex PCR, and TCRdb's table has in-frame clones only and misses some. In the table there are 51,000 or so clones, around nine tenths of which are singletons. The chain has TRBV3-1 (or the pseudogene TRBV3-2) and TRBJ2-1; 10 bases are shared with TRBD2. The sample taken for sequencing was peripheral blood. The source is a man older than 75 with acute or convalescent COVID-19. The CDR3 here is CASSPLRLAGVDEQFF. The DNA of the CDR3 is TGTGCCAGCAGCCCCCTGCGACTAGCGGGTGTGGATGAGCAGTTCTTC.